Reported below is one T cell receptor (beta chain). Its cognate antigen has yet to be identified. Nothing much larger sits one base from this clone, and base qualities are not available. Library prep was done by PCR. TCRdb lists the instrument as Illumina HiSeq 4000. Preparation of bulk TCR libraries followed a previously described approach, with the TCR primers listed in Table S5. Total RNA was purified with the Qiagen AllPrep DNA/RNA kit. Before analysis, reads from multiple sequencing runs of one library were combined. The authors' pipeline ran thus. Only reads with exact TCR constant sequence were kept, trimmed to 150 nt, and grouped by their 12-nt molecular barcodes. Within each barcode group, reads were sub-clustered at a 15% Levenshtein threshold, and quality-weighted consensus sequences were built per RNA molecule. Non-functional sequences were discarded, and so were lower-count sequences lying one edit away from another sequence. Barcode sub-clusters with fewer than 20% of the maximum read count were removed, based on fitting two negative binomial distributions. TCRdb reanalyzed the raw reads on its own, using fastp at Q25 for trimming and MiXCR for clone calling, and kept in-frame beta chains. When rows share a CDR3 protein, they turn into one entry using the most common DNA and genes. The V and J calls come from TCRdb's annotation, not from the publication. The sample includes around 470,000 distinct CDR3 sequences, with 20% to 25% observed a single time. 0.84% of the sample is held by the ten biggest clonotypes.

According to the germline V gene (reference sequence), CDR1 reads SGHNT and CDR2 reads YYREEE. The CDR3 holds 14 amino acids from the cysteine to the phenylalanine. Only the CDR3 DNA is retained, 42 bases long and in frame from the first base. V lost 0 bases and J lost 2 bases; the stretch between them is 9 bases long. The data belong to a study of molecular identifiers for immune sequencing clone quantification (dated by TCRdb to 2016 to 2019). Regarding the study in general: In a replicate experiment, RNA from roughly 21,000 or 96,000 naive CD8 T cells was split into five aliquots, four of which were sequenced. This methods study used CD8 T cells to benchmark TCR RNA copy counting and molecular-identifier clustering-based TCR repertoire sequencing (MIDCIRS).

Naive CD8 T cell libraries were made from about 20,000 to 1,000,000 sorted cells using 10%, 30% or 50% of purified RNA. Naive CD8 T cells, defined as CD8+CD4-CCR7+CD45RA+, were FACS-sorted into RLT Plus buffer on a BD FACSAria II. Ten to eleven TCR copies' worth of Jurkat RNA were spiked into 20,000-1,000,000 naive CD8 T cell samples to test detection sensitivity. CD8 T cells were enriched using RosetteSep CD8+ T Cell Enrichment Cocktail and Ficoll-Paque, and the enriched cells then underwent ACK red cell lysis. Study-wide conclusions, independent of this receptor: Modeling gave about three recovered TCR RNA copies per cell versus about 10 by digital PCR, implying 25% to 30% capture efficiency. Spiked-in Jurkat TCR RNA equivalent to a single cell was reported to be detectable even among some 910,000 naive CD8 T cells. When barcode sub-clustering was not used, chimeric consensus sequences inflated TCR diversity, with chimeras reaching as high as 47%. In CMV-specific effector cells, clones with more than 20 RNA copies contained over 97% of molecules, whereas in naive cells such clones contained under 1% of molecules. The sizes of highly expanded clones could end up underestimated when identical TCR molecules share a barcode. The naive libraries included spiked-in Jurkat TCR RNA (about ten copies' worth), and this RNA is not part of the donor repertoire.

The sequence joins TRBV5-4 to TRBJ2-7; a weak D assignment points to TRBD1 (6 bases agree). This receptor was obtained from a human donor in good health. Some libraries in this study had Jurkat cell RNA spiked in. Input material: naive CD8+ T cells from blood, with Jurkat cell RNA spiked in. The label giving this sample's cell subset or site can be read as: FACS-sorted CD8+CD4-CCR7+CD45RA+ naive T cells. CDR3 protein: CASSLEYRAYEQYF. The nucleotides are TGTGCCAGCAGCTTGGAATACAGGGCCTACGAGCAGTACTTC.